What follows are 19 T cell receptor beta chains derived from one specimen sequenced in a study of cytomegalovirus exposure and HLA in healthy donors. In the PCR, 60 Vbeta and 13 Jbeta primers were used. Sequencing was performed with immunoSEQ multiplex PCR; in TCRdb, only in-frame clones are kept and a portion is missing. The listing contains about 170,000 clones. Sequenced material: PBMCs. The receptors here all came from a woman between 18 and 29 years old in good health and CMV-seropositive.

This chain uses TRBV2 with TRBJ2-3, with D possibly being TRBD2 (7 bases). CDR1 and CDR2 from the germline V gene are SNHLY and FYNNEI. The CDR3 consists of 15 residues. Trimming took 7 bases from V and 8 from J, leaving 22 bases between them. The CDR3 region has the DNA TGTGCCAGCACCCCTCTGAACGGGGGGCTTGGTACGCAGTATTTT. Translated, it gives CASTPLNGGLGTQYF.

This CDR3 is CASSLAYSAYEQYF. The CDR3 DNA sequence: TGTGCCAGCAGCTTAGCGTACTCCGCCTACGAGCAGTACTTC. The gene calls are TRBV11-3 and TRBJ2-7; D gene unclear. V lost 1 base, J lost 2 bases, and 9 bases lay in between. There are 14 residues in the CDR3. CDR1 SGHNT and CDR2 YENEEA come from the germline V gene.

The chain couples TRBV5-4 to TRBJ2-3; perhaps TRBD2 as D (6 bases). This CDR3 spans 15 amino acids. Trimming pared 4 bases from V and 4 bases from J, leaving 16 bases between. Germline CDR1 reads SGHNT; CDR2 reads YYREEE (reference sequence). The CDR3 region has the DNA TGTGCCAGCAGCCCGTCCGGGGGAACCCCAGATACGCAGTATTTT. Protein product: CASSPSGGTPDTQYF. The variable domain in full, completed from reference TRBV5-4 and TRBJ2-3, reads ETGVTQSPTHLIKTRGQQVTLRCSSQSGHNTVSWYQQALGQGPQFIFQYYREEENGRGNFPPRFSGLQFPNYSSELNVNALELDDSALYLCASSPSGGTPDTQYFGPGTRLTVL.

V usage is TRBV7-2 and J usage is TRBJ1-6, with 12 bases that match TRBD1. The V segment lost 0 bases and the J segment 10 bases; nucleotides outside the gene matches: 4. The CDR3 spans 16 residues. CDR1 is SGHTA and CDR2 is FQGNSA in the germline V gene. In nucleotides, the CDR3 is TGTGCCAGCAGCTTAGCTACCGGGACAGGGGGCTCACCCCTCCACTTT. Amino acids: CASSLATGTGGSPLHF.

The chain carries TRBV5-1 and TRBJ2-7, with 9 bases identical to TRBD2. CDR1 is SGHRS, CDR2 YFSETQ, per germline. V lost 4 bases to trimming and J lost 2 bases; unmatched junction nucleotides: 10. The CDR3 is 16 residues long. Here the CDR3 reads CASSLTQSGRPYEQYF. In nucleotides, the CDR3 is TGCGCCAGCAGCCTAACACAGAGCGGGAGGCCCTACGAGCAGTACTTC. The full variable domain, completed using reference TRBV5-1 and TRBJ2-7, is KAGVTQTPRYLIKTRGQQVTLSCSPISGHRSVSWYQQTPGQGLQFLFEYFSETQRNKGNFPGRFSGRQFSNSRSEMNVSTLELGDSALYLCASSLTQSGRPYEQYFGPGTRLTVT.

This rearrangement joins TRBV6-5 to TRBJ2-1; D remains ambiguous. CDR3 length: 14 amino acids. Trimming removed 7 bases at V and 7 bases at J, with 17 bases between. Germline CDR1 is MNHEY and CDR2 is SVGAGI. This CDR3 reads CASTPLVAGNEQFF. The CDR3 DNA reads as TGTGCCAGCACCCCTCTAGTGGCTGGGAATGAGCAGTTCTTC.

The CDR3 DNA reads TGCGCCAGCAGCGGACCGGGACAGGGTAACGGCTACACCTTC. It is translated as CASSGPGQGNGYTF. The rearrangement links TRBV5-1 to TRBJ1-2, with 9 bases that match TRBD1. Germline V gene lookup returns CDR1 SGHRS and CDR2 YFSETQ. The trim removed 4 bases at V and 8 bases at J, leaving 9 bases unmatched. The CDR3 covers 14 residues.

The CDR3 sequence is CASSLDRNTGELFF. CDR3 nucleotide sequence: TGCGCCAGCAGCTTGGACAGGAACACCGGGGAGCTGTTTTTT. The rearrangement uses TRBV5-1 and TRBJ2-2; D ambiguous. The germline CDR1 and CDR2 sequences are SGHRS and YFSETQ. CDR3 length: 14 amino acids. V lost 0 bases, J lost 1 base, and 4 bases lay in between.

J is TRBJ2-5 and V is TRBV13; 8 nucleotides line up with TRBD2. The J call may be wrong; the DNA end is better matched by TRBJ2-7. CDR1 and CDR2 (germline): PRHDT, FYEKMQ (reference sequence). This CDR3 comprises 15 residues. Here the CDR3 DNA reads TGTGCCAGCAGCTTAGGGGCGGGAGGCAGCTACGAGCAGTACTTC. It yields the protein CASSLGAGGSYEQYF.

The chain employs TRBV4-1 and TRBJ1-4, with 8 nucleotides matching TRBD1. This CDR3 has 14 amino acids. CDR1 is MGHRA and CDR2 is YSYEKL in the germline V gene. The trim removed 3 bases at V and 8 bases at J, leaving 5 bases unmatched. The CDR3 protein is CASSQTGEGEKLFF. The CDR3 DNA follows: TGCGCCAGCAGCCAGACAGGGGAAGGCGAAAAACTGTTTTTT.

The V gene is TRBV19, the J gene TRBJ1-5, with a possible D match to TRBD1 (5 bases). The CDR3 spans 14 residues. Germline lookup yields CDR1 LNHDA and CDR2 SQIVND (reference sequence). V lost 4 bases and J 4 bases, leaving 11 bases between the germline ends. DNA for the CDR3: TGTGCCAGTAGTACGGGACTACTTAATCAGCCCCAGCATTTT. This sequence encodes CASSTGLLNQPQHF.

The V gene is TRBV12-5, the J gene TRBJ1-1; D ambiguous. Trimming pared 4 bases from V and 5 bases from J, leaving 11 bases between. The CDR3 spans 13 residues. The germline V gene has CDR1 LGHNT and CDR2 FRNRAP. The CDR3 nucleotides are TGTGCTAGTGGTTCGTTAGAGAGGACTGAAGCTTTCTTT. Its translation is CASGSLERTEAFF. The whole variable domain, filled in from reference TRBV12-5 and TRBJ1-1, reads DARVTQTPRHKVTEMGQEVTMRCQPILGHNTVFWYRQTMMQGLELLAYFRNRAPLDDSGMPKDRFSAEMPDATLATLKIQPSEPRDSAVYFCASGSLERTEAFFGQGTRLTVV.

The chain recombines TRBV5-1 with TRBJ1-1; 10 positions match TRBD1. V was clipped by 1 base and J by 4 bases; unmatched bases: 4. Germline assignment: CDR1 SGHRS and CDR2 YFSETQ. This CDR3 region has 15 residues. CDR3 nucleotide sequence: TGCGCCAGCAGCTTGAGGGGACAGGGGCTCACTGAAGCTTTCTTT. Its translation is CASSLRGQGLTEAFF. The whole variable domain, filled in from reference TRBV5-1 and TRBJ1-1, reads KAGVTQTPRYLIKTRGQQVTLSCSPISGHRSVSWYQQTPGQGLQFLFEYFSETQRNKGNFPGRFSGRQFSNSRSEMNVSTLELGDSALYLCASSLRGQGLTEAFFGQGTRLTVV.

The genes are TRBV7-3 and TRBJ2-5; possibly TRBD1 for D (6 bases). The V gene lost 5 bases and the J gene lost 3 bases, with 13 bases spanning the gap. Germline V gene data show CDR1 as SGHTA and CDR2 as FQGTGA. This CDR3 spans 14 amino acids. The CDR3 loop reads CASSPTGTKETQYF. Written as DNA, the CDR3 is TGTGCCAGCAGCCCGACCGGGACAAAAGAGACCCAGTACTTC.

This sequence joins TRBV10-2 and TRBJ2-2; TRBD2 aligns across 13 bases. Trimming removed 6 bases from V and 7 bases from J; junction bases left unmatched: 8. The CDR3 covers 16 residues. The germline V gene encodes CDR1 WSHSY and CDR2 SAAADI. This chain's CDR3 is CASRLAGGPSSGELFF. Here the CDR3 DNA reads TGCGCCAGCAGACTAGCGGGAGGGCCTTCGAGCGGGGAGCTGTTTTTT.

This rearrangement joins TRBV5-1 to TRBJ2-5, with 10 bases matching TRBD2. Germline-derived CDR1 and CDR2 are SGHRS and YFSETQ. CDR3 length: 16 residues. V gave up 0 bases and J gave up 5 bases; unmatched junction bases: 7. The CDR3: CASSLVASGSWETQYF. The CDR3 coding sequence is TGCGCCAGCAGCTTGGTAGCTAGCGGGAGTTGGGAGACCCAGTACTTC.

In DNA, the CDR3 is TGCGCCAGCCGACAGGGTTCTGATCAGCCCCAGCATTTT. Amino acids: CASRQGSDQPQHF. This chain connects TRBV5-1 to TRBJ1-5; TRBD1 agrees at 7 bases. The CDR3 extends over 13 amino acids. The ends lost 7 bases at V and 5 bases at J; junction bases unmatched: 6. Germline values: CDR1 SGHRS, CDR2 YFSETQ.

The rearrangement uses TRBV11-3 and TRBJ2-5; 14 bases are shared with TRBD2. Germline CDR1 is SGHNT and CDR2 is YENEEA. The CDR3 runs 17 residues. V shed 1 base, J shed 1 base, and the junction held 2 bases outside the gene matches. CDR3 protein: CASSLGLAGGVQETQYF. The CDR3 DNA is TGTGCCAGCAGCTTAGGACTAGCGGGGGGGGTCCAAGAGACCCAGTACTTC.

V gene TRBV10-3 combines with J gene TRBJ2-3, with 9 positions matching TRBD1. J was trimmed by 8 bases and V by 5 bases; bases with no gene match: 14. The CDR3 spans 16 residues. The germline CDR1 and CDR2 sequences are ENHRY and SYGVKD. The CDR3 reads CAISWAETGGFGTQYF. The CDR3 DNA is TGTGCCATCAGTTGGGCCGAGACAGGGGGTTTTGGTACGCAGTATTTT.